Below are 20 T cell receptor beta chains sequenced from a single sample in a study of cytomegalovirus exposure and HLA in healthy donors. TCRdb's copy holds only in-frame clones and misses some; the assay was immunoSEQ multiplex PCR. Of approximately 100,000 clones in the sample, 88% were seen once. Sequences were obtained from PBMCs. These receptors were obtained from a woman aged 18 to 35 in good health and CMV-seronegative.

The chain joins TRBV27 to TRBJ1-1; D is uncertain. In germline, CDR1 is MNHEY, CDR2 SMNVEV (reference sequence). This CDR3 comprises 14 residues. V dropped 2 bases and J dropped 5 bases, with 12 bases sitting between them. The CDR3 protein is CASSLNTALTEAFF. The CDR3 region has the DNA TGTGCCAGCAGTTTAAATACTGCGTTGACTGAAGCTTTCTTT.

This chain joins TRBV29-1 and TRBJ2-7; 11 bases agree with TRBD2. The CDR3 has 14 residues. In germline, CDR1 is SQVTM, CDR2 ANQGSEA. V shed 4 bases and J 2 bases; nucleotides not matched to a gene: 4. CDR3 coding DNA: TGCAGCGTTGCTGGGGGACTAGCGGCCTACGAGCAGTACTTC. Its translation: CSVAGGLAAYEQYF.

The CDR3 DNA sequence: TGCAGCGTTGATCGGGACAGGAAGACTGAAGCTTTCTTT. Protein product: CSVDRDRKTEAFF. The chain uses TRBV29-1 and TRBJ1-1; 8 bases are a match to TRBD1. The CDR3 is 13 residues long. The trim removed 3 bases at V and 5 bases at J, leaving 5 bases unmatched. Germline V lookup: CDR1 SQVTM, CDR2 ANQGSEA.

The rearrangement links TRBV6-1 to TRBJ2-7; a possible D gene is TRBD1 (5 bases). Per the germline V gene, CDR1 is MNHNS and CDR2 is SASEGT. CDR3 length: 14 residues. The V gene lost 5 bases and the J gene lost 4 bases, with 15 bases spanning the gap. CDR3 sequence: CASSRTDRGYEQYF. The CDR3 DNA is TGTGCCAGCAGTAGAACCGACAGAGGATACGAGCAGTACTTC.

J is TRBJ2-2 and V is TRBV5-1; perhaps TRBD2 as D (6 bases). The V end lost 4 bases, the J end lost 2 bases, and 12 bases lay between the germline ends. The CDR3 has 15 amino acids. Germline CDR1 and CDR2: SGHRS and YFSETQ. The chain's CDR3 is CASSPRTINTGELFF. The CDR3 nucleotides read TGCGCCAGCAGCCCCAGGACTATAAACACCGGGGAGCTGTTTTTT.

This clone occurred a few times. The rearrangement uses TRBV5-6 and TRBJ2-7, with D tentatively TRBD1 (6 bases). The ends were cut back, 3 bases at V and 6 bases at J, with 10 bases in the middle. Per germline, CDR1 SGHDT and CDR2 YYEEEE. There are 12 residues in the CDR3. CDR3 nucleotide sequence: TGTGCCAGCAGCTACAACAGGGCCGAGCAGTACTTC. Its translation is CASSYNRAEQYF.

J is TRBJ2-3 and V is TRBV9, with 12 bases fitting TRBD2. The CDR3 has 17 residues. V lost 1 base, J lost 2 bases, and 5 bases stayed unmatched. The germline gives CDR1 SGDLS, CDR2 YYNGEE. CDR3 nucleotide sequence: TGTGCCAGCAGCGTACCCCTAGCGGGGGGGCCCACAGATACGCAGTATTTT. This translates into CASSVPLAGGPTDTQYF.

The CDR3 reads CASSNGKGPAGAQYF. The CDR3 DNA sequence: TGTGCCAGCAGCAATGGCAAGGGACCTGCGGGGGCCCAGTACTTC. The J gene is TRBJ2-5, the V gene TRBV21-1; the table calls TRBD2, which could not be checked here. TRBV21-1 is given as a pseudogene. There are 15 residues in the CDR3.

The chain has TRBV28 and TRBJ2-5; D perhaps matches TRBD2 (5 bases). Germline loops: CDR1 MDHEN, CDR2 SYDVKM. The CDR3 has 12 amino acids. The V gene lost 7 bases and the J gene lost 4 bases, with 10 bases spanning the gap. The CDR3 sequence: CASNGVGETQYF. The CDR3 DNA reads as TGTGCCAGCAACGGGGTGGGAGAGACCCAGTACTTC.

V gene TRBV18 combines with J gene TRBJ1-3, with a weak D call TRBD1 (5 bases). Germline V lookup: CDR1 KGHSH, CDR2 LQKENI. With 3 bases removed from V and 1 base from J, the gap between germline ends came to 13 bases. CDR3 size: 16 residues. The CDR3 DNA sequence: TGTGCCAGCTCACCTGTGGGGCTTCGTTCTGGAAACACCATATATTTT. The encoded protein is CASSPVGLRSGNTIYF.

The chain uses TRBV6-5 and TRBJ2-6; TRBD1 might be the D (6 bases). The ends were cut back, 2 bases at V and 2 bases at J, with 7 bases in the middle. The CDR3 extends over 15 amino acids. Germline V gene data show CDR1 as MNHEY and CDR2 as SVGAGI. CDR3 bases: TGTGCCAGCAGTTACGAGGGGGCTGGGGCCAACGTCCTGACTTTC. Translating gives CASSYEGAGANVLTF.

This clone showed up just once. The CDR3 spells CASSLSRAGDTQYF. In DNA, the CDR3 is TGTGCCAGCAGTTTATCGCGGGCCGGTGATACGCAGTATTTT. The chain carries TRBV27 and TRBJ2-3; the D gene is possibly TRBD2 (5 bases). Germline CDR1 is MNHEY and CDR2 is SMNVEV (reference sequence). V lost 0 bases to trimming and J lost 6 bases, with 10 bases between them. The CDR3 consists of 14 residues.

CDR3 coding DNA: TGTGCCAGCAGCGTGACTAGCGGGAGCTCTGGGGCCAACGTCCTGACTTTC. It is translated as CASSVTSGSSGANVLTF. The rearrangement uses TRBV9 and TRBJ2-6, with 12 bases matching TRBD2. This CDR3 has 17 residues. The V gene's germline CDR1 is SGDLS and CDR2 YYNGEE. With V trimmed by 2 bases and J by 0 bases, 0 bases remained unmatched.

The genes are TRBV2 and TRBJ2-1, with 11 bases lining up with TRBD2. Germline trimming cut 6 bases from V and 6 bases from J; bases unmatched to any gene: 10. The CDR3 runs to 16 residues. Germline values: CDR1 SNHLY, CDR2 FYNNEI. Written as DNA, the CDR3 is TGTGCCAGCAGACATCCGGGACTAGCGGATCCCAATGAGCAGTTCTTC. Protein product: CASRHPGLADPNEQFF.

This clone is a singleton in its sample. This chain joins TRBV9 and TRBJ2-5; 16 bases line up with TRBD2. Per the germline V gene, CDR1 is SGDLS and CDR2 is YYNGEE. The ends lost 7 bases at V and 5 bases at J; junction bases unmatched: 8. This CDR3 contains 16 residues. In nucleotides, the CDR3 is TGTGCCAGCGGTCCGGGACTAGCGGGGGGGCATGAGACCCAGTACTTC. Protein: CASGPGLAGGHETQYF.

The rearrangement links TRBV19 to TRBJ1-2; D remains unclear. Germline assignment: CDR1 LNHDA and CDR2 SQIVND (reference sequence). V was pared by 7 bases and J by 1 base, with 19 bases between. The CDR3 runs to 16 residues. The chain's CDR3 is CASTRSALRSNYGYTF. In DNA, the CDR3 is TGTGCCAGTACCCGTTCCGCCCTAAGAAGTAACTATGGCTACACCTTC.

This clone was picked up one time. The chain joins TRBV19 to TRBJ2-7, with 7 positions matching TRBD2. CDR1 is LNHDA, CDR2 SQIVND, per germline (reference sequence). V was pared by 1 base and J by 2 bases, with 5 bases of the junction left unmatched. This CDR3 has 15 residues. The CDR3 is CASSIVRGRAYEQYF. The CDR3 coding sequence is TGTGCCAGTAGTATAGTTCGGGGGAGGGCCTACGAGCAGTACTTC. Together with reference TRBV19 and TRBJ2-7, the CDR3 gives the full variable domain: DGGITQSPKYLFRKEGQNVTLSCEQNLNHDAMYWYRQDPGQGLRLIYYSQIVNDFQKGDIAEGYSVSREKKESFPLTVTSAQKNPTAFYLCASSIVRGRAYEQYFGPGTRLTVT.

V gene TRBV28 combines with J gene TRBJ2-7; 8 bases fit TRBD1. This CDR3 region has 16 residues. J was trimmed by 2 bases and V by 10 bases; bases with no gene match: 16. Germline loops: CDR1 MDHEN, CDR2 SYDVKM. The CDR3 DNA reads TGTGCCACCCTCCGCGGCGGGACAGGCAGCACCTACGAGCAGTACTTC. This encodes CATLRGGTGSTYEQYF.

The chain employs TRBV7-3 and TRBJ2-7, with 8 bases aligning to TRBD2. The germline V gene encodes CDR1 SGHTA and CDR2 FQGTGA. This CDR3 spans 17 amino acids. After removal of 1 base from V and 3 bases from J, the junction contained 11 bases not matched to a gene. CDR3 region: CASSLIAPGTRFYEQYF. DNA of the CDR3: TGTGCCAGCAGCTTAATCGCCCCCGGGACTAGATTCTACGAGCAGTACTTC.

The table lists this clone with a count of one. The V gene is TRBV4-1, the J gene TRBJ1-2; the D gene is possibly TRBD1 (6 bases). V shed 3 bases and J shed 5 bases, with 25 bases lying between them. The germline CDR1 and CDR2 sequences are MGHRA and YSYEKL. The CDR3 spans 18 residues. CDR3 sequence (DNA): TGCGCCAGCAGCCAGGAGCCCGGGACACCGTTAGAGAGGTATGGCTACACCTTC. It codes for CASSQEPGTPLERYGYTF.